These 12 T cell receptor beta chains were sequenced from one sample in a study of cytomegalovirus exposure and HLA in healthy donors. Vbeta (60) and Jbeta (13) primers were used in the PCR. Libraries were prepared by immunoSEQ multiplex PCR; TCRdb keeps only in-frame clonotypes and omits some of them. The sample has under 200,000 clones, roughly four fifths seen once. The sequenced sample consisted of PBMCs. Source of these receptors: a man aged 50-60 years in good health and CMV-seropositive.

This chain joins TRBV7-9 and TRBJ1-3; 7 bases are a match to TRBD1. J was trimmed by 0 bases and V by 5 bases; bases with no gene match: 4. Germline V gene sequence: CDR1 SEHNR, CDR2 FQNEAQ (reference sequence). This CDR3 has 15 amino acids. The CDR3 protein is CASSRQGNSGNTIYF. In DNA, the CDR3 is TGTGCCAGCAGCAGACAGGGCAACTCTGGAAACACCATATATTTT.

The chain recombines TRBV18 with TRBJ1-2; D unclear. From germline, CDR1 is KGHSH and CDR2 LQKENI. Trimming removed 3 bases at V and 6 bases at J, with 8 bases between. This CDR3 spans 12 amino acids. The CDR3 region is CASSPAEDGYTF. In DNA, the CDR3 is TGTGCCAGCTCACCTGCGGAGGATGGCTACACCTTC. Variable domain in full (rest from reference TRBV18 and TRBJ1-2): NAGVMQNPRHLVRRRGQEARLRCSPMKGHSHVYWYRQLPEEGLKFMVYLQKENIIDESGMPKERFSAEFPKEGPSILRIQQVVRGDSAAYFCASSPAEDGYTFGSGTRLTVV.

The rearrangement uses TRBV27 and TRBJ2-3, with TRBD2 matching 9 bases. The CDR3 covers 14 residues. The germline CDR1 and CDR2 sequences are MNHEY and SMNVEV (reference sequence). J was trimmed by 4 bases and V by 8 bases; bases with no gene match: 7. The CDR3 spells CASSRGLAADTQYF. The CDR3 DNA is TGTGCCAGCTCTAGGGGACTAGCTGCAGATACGCAGTATTTT.

The chain employs TRBV7-9 and TRBJ1-6; D remains ambiguous. The germline V and J ends were trimmed by 1 base and 10 bases, with 11 bases remaining between them. CDR1 and CDR2 from the germline V gene are SEHNR and FQNEAQ (reference sequence). The CDR3 runs to 14 residues. CDR3 sequence reads: CASSLELAASPLHF. The DNA of the CDR3 is TGTGCCAGCAGCTTAGAGCTTGCGGCATCACCCCTCCACTTT.

The DNA of the CDR3 is TGCGCCAGCAGCCAAGACGGACAGAACTATGGCTACACCTTC. Protein product: CASSQDGQNYGYTF. The chain links TRBV4-3 to TRBJ1-2, with D possibly matching TRBD1 (6 bases). Deletions cut 0 bases from V and 2 bases from J, with 7 bases between. The CDR3 has 14 residues. Per the germline V gene, CDR1 is LGHNA and CDR2 is YSLEER.

J is TRBJ2-3 and V is TRBV9, with D possibly TRBD2 on 7 matching bases. CDR1 and CDR2 (germline): SGDLS, YYNGEE. V gave up 3 bases and J gave up 3 bases, with 14 bases separating them. The CDR3 spans 15 residues. The CDR3 DNA reads TGTGCCAGCAGCGCCGGGGGGCGGAGTACAGATACGCAGTATTTT. It codes for CASSAGGRSTDTQYF.

V and J are TRBV5-1 and TRBJ2-7; 8 bases fit TRBD1. The J segment lost 0 bases and the V segment lost 4 bases, leaving 12 bases of the junction unmatched. The V gene's germline CDR1 is SGHRS and CDR2 YFSETQ. The CDR3 totals 17 residues. The CDR3 here is CASSVGQGTLTSYEQYF. The CDR3 DNA sequence: TGCGCCAGCAGCGTAGGACAGGGCACATTGACCTCCTACGAGCAGTACTTC.

Written as DNA, the CDR3 is TGTGCCAGCAGTTACTCTTTGGGGGGGGCTGGAAACACCATATATTTT. Encoded protein: CASSYSLGGAGNTIYF. The chain combines TRBV6-6 with TRBJ1-3, with D possibly being TRBD1 (5 bases). The CDR3 length is 16 residues. V lost 0 bases and J lost 2, with 11 bases in between. The germline V gene encodes CDR1 MNHNY and CDR2 SVGAGI (reference sequence).

The chain couples TRBV18 to TRBJ1-2; tentative D call: TRBD1 (5 bases). Trimming removed 3 bases at V and 0 bases at J, with 11 bases between. CDR1 KGHSH and CDR2 LQKENI come from the germline V gene. This CDR3 spans 15 amino acids. CDR3 in amino acids: CASSPDGGSNYGYTF. The CDR3 DNA sequence: TGTGCCAGCTCACCGGACGGGGGTTCTAACTATGGCTACACCTTC.

The sample holds one count of this clone. CDR3 amino acids: CASRGQGSLSGAGELFF. CDR3 DNA: TGTGCCAGTAGGGGACAGGGATCTCTTTCTGGCGCCGGGGAGCTGTTTTTT. J is TRBJ2-2 and V is TRBV19; 9 bases line up with TRBD1. The CDR3 has 17 residues. V trimming: 6 bases; J trimming: 6 bases; junction bases outside the gene matches: 14. Looked up from germline, CDR1 is LNHDA and CDR2 is SQIVND (reference sequence).

This rearrangement joins TRBV5-1 to TRBJ2-1; 11 nucleotides match TRBD2. Unmatched junction bases numbered 12, after V lost 4 bases and J lost 6 bases. CDR1 is SGHRS and CDR2 is YFSETQ in the germline V gene. This CDR3 is built from 17 residues. The CDR3 DNA reads TGCGCCAGCAGCGGAACTAGCGGGGGCCGTACCTTCAATGAGCAGTTCTTC. Translating gives CASSGTSGGRTFNEQFF.

This chain joins TRBV13 and TRBJ1-2; 9 nucleotides align to TRBD1. The germline V gene encodes CDR1 PRHDT and CDR2 FYEKMQ (reference sequence). With 0 bases clipped from V and 5 bases from J, the junction kept 16 bases outside the gene matches. The CDR3 runs to 19 residues. The CDR3 reads CASSLGFLSQGQGDYGYTF. The CDR3 region has the DNA TGTGCCAGCAGCTTAGGCTTTCTCTCACAGGGACAGGGAGATTATGGCTACACCTTC.